Listed below are T cell receptor beta chains from one sample, sequenced in a study of T cells in Graves' hyperthyroidism and ophthalmopathy. TCRdb re-analysed the multiplex PCR reads in MiXCR, keeping a single row per CDR3 protein. The top ten clones hold around 4% of a sample with approximately 400,000 distinct CDR3 sequences, about 20% of them seen once. Source material: blood. The receptor source for this set is a woman between 18 and 30 years old with Graves' hyperthyroidism. Both conserved end residues are part of each CDR3. The D gene is left open where the match is weak. Some rows have no size entry. The others give once, few or many, or a class for an expanded clone.

clone_size d_call j_call v_call cdr3_nt cdr3_aa
many TRBD1 TRBJ1-5 TRBV12-3/TRBV12-4 TGTGCCAGCAGTAGACAGGGGGCGATGGGACAGCCCCAGCATTTT CASSRQGAMGQPQHF
few - TRBJ1-1 TRBV18 TGTGCCAGCTCACCTTCCGACAGCCTGGGAGCTTTCTTT CASSPSDSLGAFF
- TRBD1 TRBJ2-5 TRBV6-1 TGCGCCAGCAGTGCGTGGGACAGCCAAGAGACCCAGTACTTC CASSAWDSQETQYF
few - TRBJ2-7 TRBV5-4 TGTGCCAGCAGCTTTCCGCCAAACTACGAGCAGTACTTC CASSFPPNYEQYF
many - TRBJ1-1 TRBV5-6 TGTGCCAGCAGCTCCACCGAAGGACAGGAAGCTTTCTTT CASSSTEGQEAFF
many - TRBJ1-1 TRBV30 TGTGCCTCGCTGACAGCATTGAACACTGAAGCTTTCTTT CASLTALNTEAFF
many - TRBJ2-4 TRBV6-1 TGTGCCAGCAGTACAGCCCTAGCCAAAAACATTCAGTACTTC CASSTALAKNIQYF
many - TRBJ1-5 TRBV20-1 TGCAGTGCTAACAGACGCAATCAGCCCCAGCATTTT CSANRRNQPQHF
many TRBD1 TRBJ2-7 TRBV10-3 TGTGCCATCGGAGGGACAGGGAACGAGCAGTACTTC CAIGGTGNEQYF
many - TRBJ1-1 TRBV27 TGTGCCAGCAGTTTATTCGCGGGGGGCGGTAACACTGAAGCTTTCTTT CASSLFAGGGNTEAFF